This T cell receptor (beta chain) appears in the sequencing data of a study of cytomegalovirus exposure and HLA in healthy donors. The PCR used 60 Vbeta and 13 Jbeta primers. Generated by immunoSEQ multiplex PCR, the TCRdb table keeps only in-frame clones and is missing some. The sample includes 210,000 or so clones, 77% of them seen just once. With respect to this clone: Other DNA sequences within the sample encode an identical CDR3.

The sample consisted of PBMCs. This clonotype originated in a woman aged 60-75 years in good health and CMV-seropositive.

CDR3 sequence reads: CASSLGQSTDTQYF. In DNA form, the CDR3 reads TGCGCCAGCAGCTTGGGACAGAGCACAGATACGCAGTATTTT. The rearrangement links TRBV5-1 to TRBJ2-3; possibly TRBD1 for D (5 bases). Per germline, CDR1 SGHRS and CDR2 YFSETQ. The ends were cut back, 0 bases at V and 0 bases at J, with 5 bases in the middle. This CDR3 contains 14 residues.